The sequence of this T cell receptor (beta chain) was determined in a study of blood T cell repertoires in COVID-19. The table lists this clone with a count of one. The V end was cut by 4 bases, the J end by 0 bases, with 24 bases between. Germline assignment: CDR1 MNHEY and CDR2 SMNVEV (reference sequence). The CDR3 spans 19 residues. Profiled with immunoSEQ multiplex PCR; TCRdb holds only in-frame clones, not every one. The table shows about 390,000 clones, with around nine tenths occurring only once. Participants' reported clinical history set cohort assignment. What was sequenced was PBMCs or T cells enriched from blood (not recorded which). V and J are TRBV27 and TRBJ1-1; possibly TRBD1 for D (6 bases). This receptor was obtained from a woman aged 45 to 65 who had recovered from COVID-19. CDR3 nucleotide sequence: TGTGCCAGCAGTTCCATCCGTGGCTACAGGGATTACATGAACACTGAAGCTTTCTTT. Its translation: CASSSIRGYRDYMNTEAFF.